This T cell receptor (beta chain) emerged from a study of blood T cell repertoires in COVID-19 (dated by TCRdb to between 2020 and 2021). Some background on the complete study: Samples from collaborators originated in the United States, Italy and Spain and spanned both the acute and convalescent phases of COVID-19. Sample metadata almost always included a de-identified subject ID, COVID-19 status, age in years and sex. A freely available public database, intended as a resource for researchers studying the immune response to SARS-CoV-2, is where the repertoires were released. Where available, HLA class I and class II types were taken from metadata supplied by the sample provider and were not determined by assay-based typing. Subjects who had been exposed to COVID-19, were actively infected with it, or had recovered from it provided the deeply sampled blood TCRbeta repertoires that made up the dataset. The prospective study material was composed of cDNA or gDNA derived from T cells, B-cell-depleted T cells, or PBMCs. Samples were obtained from the ongoing ImmuneRACE study (first 160 participants) and from 950 to 1,500 subjects provided by 6 global collaborators.

Overall results and qualifications from the work: How much clinical and demographic metadata was included differed by source and by participant, and the metadata was provided uncurated.

Regarding this clone: Its antigen is currently not known. Per-nucleotide qualities are absent, and no much larger clonotype sits a single base away.

From V the trimming removes 4 bases and from J it removes 6 bases, while the gene matches leave 0 bases of the junction unaccounted for. From the cysteine through the phenylalanine, the CDR3 covers 11 amino acids. Just CDR3 DNA is preserved here, 33 bases in frame from base 1. CDR1 SEHNR and CDR2 FQNEAQ were looked up in the germline V gene (reference sequence). The immunoSEQ Assay, a bias-controlled multiplex PCR, was used to amplify TCRbeta CDR3 regions from genomic DNA. As for the original processing: The number of nucleated cells in each sample was estimated from the amplification of reference gene primers within the assay. To quantify the absolute abundance of each unique TCRbeta CDR3 rearrangement, sequence reads were collapsed and filtered. For each sample, productive Simpson clonality was calculated by taking the square root of Simpson's diversity index across productive rearrangements. TCRdb limited this immuneACCESS table to in-frame rearrangements with V and J called. A share of clones is missing; checked studies link under half to unresolved V genes, and the rest is unexplained. V, J and clone size are taken as reported in that table, and D and trimming were inferred from the DNA itself. The sample includes more than 300,000 clones, with more than 75% observed a single time. Jointly, the top ten make up 1.2% of the sample.

Participants in the prospective study were aged 18 to 89 years, lived in 20 to 30 United States geographic areas, and enrolled through a virtual design. Cohort assignment in the prospective study relied on participant-reported clinical history from a screening survey and a study questionnaire. Recovered participants in ImmuneRACE Cohort 3 were defined as having two consecutive negative NP/OP PCR tests, clearance from a healthcare professional, or resolution of symptoms. In the prospective study, mobile phlebotomists collected whole blood, serum and a nasopharyngeal or oropharyngeal swab from each participant. Prospective study participants could optionally give additional blood draws and questionnaires over an approximately two-month period. Before DNA extraction, prospective study blood samples were shipped either frozen or at room temperature.

The chain couples TRBV7-9 to TRBJ2-7; a stretch of 7 junction bases matches TRBD1. Sequencing was done on a sample of PBMCs or T cells enriched from blood (not recorded which). This receptor was taken from a woman aged 18-29 years who had recovered from COVID-19. The bases read TGTGCCAGCAGCTCAGGGGGCGAGCAGTACTTC. The encoded protein is CASSSGGEQYF.